The 6 T cell receptor beta chains reported below all come from one sample, sequenced in a study of T cells in Graves' hyperthyroidism and ophthalmopathy. The TCR beta CDR3 regions underwent amplification using RNA transcripts as the source. RT-PCR in the first round (using the HTBI primer set) targeted the TCR CDR3. TCRdb re-called the multiplex PCR reads with MiXCR, one entry per CDR3 protein. The table lists around 390,000 distinct CDR3 sequences, roughly 15% of them singletons. Sequenced sample: blood. The receptor source for this set is a woman in her twenties or thirties with Graves' ophthalmopathy.

On this clonotype: This may be a read error: a much more frequent sequence differs by one nucleotide. The chain has TRBV2 and TRBJ1-5; TRBD1 matches at 9 bases. The CDR3 totals 15 residues. Germline V lookup: CDR1 SNHLY, CDR2 FYNNEI. CDR3: CASKSTGTGLSPKHF. In DNA form, the CDR3 reads TGTGCCAGCAAGTCAACCGGGACAGGGCTTTCGCCCAAGCATTTT.

V gene TRBV5-6 combines with J gene TRBJ2-7; a weak D match, TRBD2 (6 bases). CDR1 SGHDT and CDR2 YYEEEE come from the germline V gene. The CDR3 length is 18 residues. Deletions cut 4 bases from V and 4 bases from J, with 27 bases between. In nucleotides, the CDR3 is TGTGCCAGCAGCCGGGGGTTGGCTGGAGGGGTTTGGGAATACGAGCAGTACTTC. It translates to CASSRGLAGGVWEYEQYF.

The table lists this clonotype with many counts. This chain joins TRBV20-1 and TRBJ2-7; D perhaps matches TRBD2 (7 bases). This CDR3 has 14 amino acids. Trimming left V 5 bases short and J 1 base short, with 15 bases between. Per germline, CDR1 DFQATT and CDR2 SNEGSKA (reference sequence). The CDR3 protein is CSAEDGGRSYEQYF. DNA of the CDR3: TGCAGTGCTGAGGACGGGGGGCGTTCCTACGAGCAGTACTTC.

This clonotype was detected many times. V and J are TRBV5-1 and TRBJ2-7; a possible D gene is TRBD1 (5 bases). This CDR3 is 14 amino acids long. Trimming shortened V by 1 base and J by 2 bases, and 10 bases separated the two germline ends. Germline values: CDR1 SGHRS, CDR2 YFSETQ. CDR3 protein: CASSLLGQTYEQYF. CDR3 sequence (DNA): TGCGCCAGCAGCTTGTTGGGGCAGACCTACGAGCAGTACTTC.

This clonotype was observed many times. V gene TRBV6-1 combines with J gene TRBJ2-3, with D uncertain. Germline V CDR1 and CDR2: MNHNS, SASEGT. Trimming stripped 0 bases from V and 0 bases from J, with 4 bases between. The CDR3 length is 14 residues. This CDR3 reads CASSEAGSTDTQYF. CDR3 in DNA: TGTGCCAGCAGTGAAGCGGGGAGCACAGATACGCAGTATTTT.

This clonotype was recorded at least ten times. The J gene is TRBJ1-5, the V gene TRBV2; possibly TRBD1 for D (5 bases). The ends were cut back, 9 bases at V and 8 bases at J, with 20 bases in the middle. The CDR3 sequence is 14 residues long. In germline, CDR1 is SNHLY, CDR2 FYNNEI. The CDR3 nucleotides are TGTGCCAGTGGGTCCAGGCTACTAGGGGAGCCCCAGCATTTT. It specifies CASGSRLLGEPQHF.